This TCR beta chain appears in the sequencing data of a study of human T cells and chemical hapten exposure. Study-level findings and limits: Higher patch test scores went with higher counts of PT1 expanded TCRs.

Trimming removed 3 bases from V and 13 bases from J, with 21 bases in between. Per germline, CDR1 LGHNA and CDR2 YSLEER. This CDR3 is 15 amino acids long. It was the library that attached unique molecular identifiers to individual cDNA molecules. As handled by the study authors: Sequenced samples showed a median of approximately 100,000 TCRs each, with counts running from about 22,000 to 700,000. TCRdb passed the RACE reads through MiXCR, listing each CDR3 protein once. The V and J calls follow TCRdb's processing rather than the paper's. The repertoire consists of 250,000 or so distinct CDR3 sequences, with approximately 8.6% occurring once and the leading ten covering 2% to 3%. The time point here: pre-sensitization, week 0. Sample treatment: therapeutic diphenylcyclopropenone sensitization with weekly scalp DPC. On this clonotype itself: What it recognizes is unknown.

The sequences come from whole blood, collected in connection with sensitization to the hapten diphenylcyclopropenone (DPC). This receptor was obtained from a woman aged 40 to 55 with alopecia areata. Some clones in this sample may be carry-over from other donors' samples. The chain recombines TRBV4-3 with TRBJ2-2; D may be TRBD2 (5 bases). CDR3: CASSHRIREPGVLFF. The CDR3 nucleotides read TGCGCCAGCAGCCACAGAATCCGGGAACCCGGTGTGCTGTTTTTT.